The subject of this entry is one T cell receptor (beta chain). Its antigen is as yet unknown. The entry originates in a study of T cell repertoires in cytomegalovirus infection. TCRdb redid the calling of the reads with MiXCR, one entry per CDR3 protein. The table has 650,000 to 900,000 distinct CDR3 sequences, less than 35% seen once. CDR3 length equals 17 residues. Germline V gives CDR1 LGHNA, CDR2 YNFKEQ. Trimming cost V 4 bases and J 5 bases, with 23 bases left between them. The TCR was taken from a human donor in good health (CMV status not recorded). Some clones in this sample may be carry-over from other donors' samples. Sequencing was performed on cultured CD8+ T cells from PBMCs, taken from culture after CMV antigen stimulation. The V and J genes are TRBV4-2 and TRBJ2-5, with D perhaps matching TRBD1 (7 bases). The CDR3 DNA is TGTGCCAGCAGCCCAGGGGGGAGGACGGGTCCTCTGGAGACCCAGTACTTC. Protein sequence: CASSPGGRTGPLETQYF.